The 13 T cell receptor beta chains in this list originate from one sample, sequenced in a study of Ad26.COV2.S vaccination and SARS-CoV-2 variants. The treatment is: 15 to 20 received Ad26.COV2.S at low or high dose, single or two shots; several received placebo; per-sample allocation not given. Material that was analyzed had been drawn on day 63 after the first vaccine or placebo injection. Clones were read by immunoSEQ multiplex PCR, and TCRdb kept only the in-frame ones, dropping some. The data contain roughly 450,000 clones, more than 80% of them seen just once; the ten biggest clones take up 12%. This material consisted of peripheral blood, taken in a trial of Ad26.COV2.S vaccine versus placebo. These receptors came from a person between 18 and 59 years old who received the Ad26.COV2.S COVID-19 vaccine or a placebo.

This clone appeared once. The sample carries other DNA sequences with the same CDR3. The V call is TRBV27, the J call TRBJ2-1; 10 bases are a match to TRBD2. J was trimmed by 1 base and V by 6 bases; bases with no gene match: 3. The CDR3 contains 15 residues. The germline V gene has CDR1 MNHEY and CDR2 SMNVEV (reference sequence). CDR3 in DNA: TGTGCCAGCAGCCCTAGCGGGAGTTCCTACAATGAGCAGTTCTTC. Protein product: CASSPSGSSYNEQFF.

The gene calls are TRBV28 and TRBJ1-3; a possible D gene is TRBD1 (5 bases). V lost 6 bases and J lost 4, with 13 bases in between. This CDR3 has 14 residues. The germline gives CDR1 MDHEN, CDR2 SYDVKM. The CDR3 sequence: CASSLDRTGNTIYF. The CDR3 nucleotides read TGTGCCAGCAGCCTAGACAGAACCGGAAACACCATATATTTT.

This chain uses TRBV24-1 with TRBJ2-1, with D perhaps matching TRBD1 (6 bases). Germline V lookup: CDR1 KGHDR, CDR2 SFDVKD. CDR3 length: 14 residues. The V and J ends lost 3 bases and 6 bases respectively, with 11 bases between them. The CDR3 coding sequence is TGTGCCACCAGTGATCCTACAGGGTCCAATGAGCAGTTCTTC. This sequence encodes CATSDPTGSNEQFF.

This chain links TRBV5-4 with TRBJ1-3, with D unclear. From germline, CDR1 is SGHNT and CDR2 YYREEE (reference sequence). The CDR3 contains 15 residues. Trimming shortened V by 4 bases and J by 4 bases, and 15 bases separated the two germline ends. The CDR3 DNA is TGTGCCAGCAGCACTCAAGGTGGGAGAGGAAACACCATATATTTT. It translates to CASSTQGGRGNTIYF.

Only one count was recorded for this clone. The J gene is TRBJ1-6, the V gene TRBV2; 7 bases agree with TRBD1. The CDR3 totals 14 residues. Germline trimming cut 4 bases from V and 6 bases from J; bases unmatched to any gene: 3. In germline, CDR1 is SNHLY, CDR2 FYNNEI. The DNA of the CDR3 is TGTGCCAGCAGTGGACAGGGCGGTAATTCACCCCTCCACTTT. Residues: CASSGQGGNSPLHF.

The V gene is TRBV4-3, the J gene TRBJ1-5, with D perhaps matching TRBD1 (5 bases). The V gene's germline CDR1 is LGHNA and CDR2 YSLEER. The CDR3 covers 14 residues. V lost 4 bases to trimming and J lost 3 bases, with 10 bases between them. The CDR3 bases are TGCGCCAGCAGCCCCGGGACTGACAATCAGCCCCAGCATTTT. Amino acids: CASSPGTDNQPQHF.

This rearrangement joins TRBV27 to TRBJ2-1; D remains ambiguous. CDR1 and CDR2 (germline): MNHEY, SMNVEV (reference sequence). The CDR3 runs 13 residues. V lost 3 bases, J lost 3 bases, and 6 bases lay in between. Written as DNA, the CDR3 is TGTGCCAGCAGTTTCCCGGGCTACAATGAGCAGTTCTTC. It is translated as CASSFPGYNEQFF.

This clone was counted between two and nine times. V and J are TRBV7-2 and TRBJ1-3; 7 positions agree with TRBD1. The trim removed 4 bases at V and 4 bases at J, leaving 7 bases unmatched. Per the germline V gene, CDR1 is SGHTA and CDR2 is FQGNSA. The CDR3 is 15 amino acids. CDR3 sequence (DNA): TGTGCCAGCAGCTCTCGGACAGGCTACGGAAACACCATATATTTT. This translates into CASSSRTGYGNTIYF.

The chain has TRBV10-2 and TRBJ2-7; D remains unclear. Trimming stripped 2 bases from V and 2 bases from J, with 4 bases between. Germline V gene data show CDR1 as WSHSY and CDR2 as SAAADI. The CDR3 length is 12 residues. The CDR3 sequence: CASSEGAYEQYF. For the CDR3, the DNA is TGCGCCAGCAGTGAGGGGGCCTACGAGCAGTACTTC.

V and J are TRBV18 and TRBJ1-1, with TRBD1 identical over 7 bases. This CDR3 contains 15 residues. Per germline, CDR1 KGHSH and CDR2 LQKENI. The V segment lost 2 bases and the J segment 1 base; nucleotides outside the gene matches: 4. In DNA, the CDR3 is TGTGCCAGCTCACCAAGGCAGGGGGAGAACACTGAAGCTTTCTTT. Its translation is CASSPRQGENTEAFF.

The chain has TRBV2 and TRBJ1-3; D uncertain. The CDR3 spans 15 residues. Germline V gives CDR1 SNHLY, CDR2 FYNNEI. V was trimmed by 2 bases and J by 2 bases, leaving 10 bases between them. CDR3 in amino acids: CASSEQSGTGNTIYF. CDR3 nucleotide sequence: TGTGCCAGCAGTGAACAGTCAGGTACTGGAAACACCATATATTTT.

This clone was observed a few times. Distinct nucleotide sequences in the sample also encode this CDR3. The rearrangement links TRBV7-9 to TRBJ2-3, with D unresolved. From germline, CDR1 is SEHNR and CDR2 FQNEAQ (reference sequence). V was cut by 3 bases and J by 1 base, with 5 bases left in between. This CDR3 has 13 amino acids. CDR3 nucleotides: TGTGCCAGCAGCTTTAGAGGCACAGATACGCAGTATTTT. Its translation is CASSFRGTDTQYF.

The rearrangement uses TRBV11-1 and TRBJ2-1; 11 bases fit TRBD1. The CDR3 has 16 residues. The germline CDR1 and CDR2 sequences are SGHAT and FQDESV (reference sequence). The V and J ends lost 6 bases and 8 bases, in that order; junction bases with no gene match: 12. The CDR3 DNA reads TGTGCCAGCAGTCTCGGACAGGGGGCGGTAGTCCATGAGCAGTTCTTC. Protein product: CASSLGQGAVVHEQFF.